Listed below are T cell receptor beta chains from one sample, sequenced in a study of shared clonotypes between healthy human individuals. Data came from immunoSEQ multiplex PCR; TCRdb stores just in-frame clones and leaves some out. This table has 2.3 million or so clones, approximately 93% appearing once. Source material: naive CD4+ T cells from PBMCs. The receptors were sampled from a man aged 18 to 29 in good health. Some clones in this sample may be carry-over from other donors' samples. Both conserved end residues are part of each CDR3. A D gene is named only where the DNA matches it firmly. The size entry is marked missing in some rows and otherwise reads once, few, many or a size class.

TGTGCCAGCAGTGGAGGACAGGGGTACGAGCAGTACTTC,CASSGGQGYEQYF,TRBV2,few,TRBD1,TRBJ2-7
TGTGCCAGTGGCAGGGCCGACCTCTACGAGCAGTACTTC,CASGRADLYEQYF,TRBV27,-,-,TRBJ2-7
TGCAGTGCTGGGGGGGGCGTCGGGCAGTTCTTC,CSAGGGVGQFF,TRBV20-1,-,-,TRBJ2-1
TGTGCCAGCAGTATCCTCCCGGGGAGGTACGAGCAGTACTTC,CASSILPGRYEQYF,TRBV6-4,-,-,TRBJ2-7
TGTGCCAGCAGCTTAGTTTGGGGGAATGGCTACACCTTC,CASSLVWGNGYTF,TRBV11-2,-,-,TRBJ1-2
TGTGCCATCAGTGTTCGAGCGGGAGCAAAAGATACGCAGTATTTT,CAISVRAGAKDTQYF,TRBV10-3,-,TRBD2,TRBJ2-3
TGTGCCAGCAGCGTAGTTGGGGGAACCGGGGAGCTGTTTTTT,CASSVVGGTGELFF,TRBV9,-,-,TRBJ2-2
TGTGCCAGCAGCTTAACCTATACCTACAATGAGCAGTTCTTC,CASSLTYTYNEQFF,TRBV7-2,-,-,TRBJ2-1
TGCGCCAGCAGCCTCCTTAGCGGGAGGGTCAACAATGAGCAGTTCTTC,CASSLLSGRVNNEQFF,TRBV5-1,-,TRBD2,TRBJ2-1
TGTGCCAGCAGCCACGACAGGGGCACTGAAGCTTTCTTT,CASSHDRGTEAFF,TRBV5-4,-,TRBD1,TRBJ1-1
TGCGCCAGCAGCCTCCGGACTAGCGGGAGTGAGACCCAGTACTTC,CASSLRTSGSETQYF,TRBV5-1,-,TRBD2,TRBJ2-5
TGTGCCAGCAGGCCGGACAGGGGGCCTGGAAACACCATATATTTT,CASRPDRGPGNTIYF,TRBV6-1,-,TRBD1,TRBJ1-3
TGTGCCAGCAGCCAAGATCGATTAGGAGGTTATGGCTACACCTTC,CASSQDRLGGYGYTF,TRBV4-2,-,-,TRBJ1-2
TGCGCCAGCAGCTCGGGACTAGCGGACGAGGAGACCCAGTACTTC,CASSSGLADEETQYF,TRBV5-1,-,TRBD2,TRBJ2-5
TGTGCCAGCAGCCCACGGGACAGGGGAACCAACACTGAAGCTTTCTTT,CASSPRDRGTNTEAFF,TRBV9,-,TRBD1,TRBJ1-1
TGTGCCAGCAGCTTGGGCGTAGCGGGAGGGCCCTACGAGCAGTACTTC,CASSLGVAGGPYEQYF,TRBV5-4,once,TRBD2,TRBJ2-7
TGCGCCAGCAGCTACGGACAGGGTTCCTCAGATACGCAGTATTTT,CASSYGQGSSDTQYF,TRBV5-1,-,TRBD1,TRBJ2-3
TGTGCCAGTCGGTTCGACAGGGGGGCGGTTTATGGCTACACCTTC,CASRFDRGAVYGYTF,TRBV19,-,TRBD1,TRBJ1-2
TGCGCCAGCAGCTTAAGACCGAACCATGAGCAGTTCTTC,CASSLRPNHEQFF,TRBV5-1,-,-,TRBJ2-1
TGTGCCAGCAGCGTAAGCCCTGACAGGGAGGCTTTCTTT,CASSVSPDREAFF,TRBV9,-,TRBD1,TRBJ1-1
TGTGCCAGCAGCTTAGTCGGGGACACTGAAGCTTTCTTT,CASSLVGDTEAFF,TRBV7-2,-,-,TRBJ1-1
TGTGCCTGGAGTGTACCTAGCGGGGGTAATGAGCAGTTCTTC,CAWSVPSGGNEQFF,TRBV30,-,TRBD2,TRBJ2-1